Listed below are T cell receptor beta chains from one sample, sequenced in a study of blood T cells in healthy people across ages. Each CDR3 protein is one row after TCRdb ran MiXCR on the 5' RACE reads. The sample records roughly 800,000 distinct CDR3 sequences, about 53% being singletons. The sample taken for sequencing was blood. The receptors here all came from a man older than 75 in good health. The CDR3 runs from the conserved cysteine through the conserved F or W. The D gene is left open where the match is weak. Clone size is not always given. Where it is, it says once, few, many or a class for expanded clones.

j_call clone_size d_call v_call cdr3_aa cdr3_nt
TRBJ2-1 NA NA TRBV29-1 CSVEDLHDEQFF TGCAGCGTTGAAGACCTACACGATGAGCAGTTCTTC
TRBJ2-7 NA NA TRBV5-6 CASSLGGVGSYEQYF TGTGCCAGCAGCTTGGGGGGAGTGGGATCCTACGAGCAGTACTTC
TRBJ2-2 NA TRBD2 TRBV7-9 CASSPKGLAFTGELFF TGTGCCAGCAGCCCGAAGGGACTAGCCTTCACCGGGGAGCTGTTTTTT
TRBJ2-5 NA TRBD1 TRBV5-1 CASSPGTAGTQYF TGCGCCAGCAGCCCCGGGACAGCAGGGACCCAGTACTTC
TRBJ1-2 NA NA TRBV6-1 CASSDPWDGRSNYGYTF TGTGCCAGCAGTGACCCCTGGGACGGCCGGTCTAACTATGGCTACACCTTC
TRBJ2-5 many TRBD1 TRBV29-1 CSVDRQGRRETQYF TGCAGCGTTGACCGACAGGGGCGTCGAGAGACCCAGTACTTC
TRBJ2-7 NA NA TRBV27 CASTDSHEQYF TGTGCCAGTACCGATAGCCACGAGCAGTACTTC
TRBJ1-2 NA TRBD1 TRBV15 CATSPRDRGRGGYTF TGTGCCACCAGCCCCAGGGACAGGGGGCGAGGTGGCTACACCTTC
TRBJ2-5 NA TRBD1 TRBV28 CASSPTGPETQYF TGTGCCAGCAGTCCGACAGGGCCGGAGACCCAGTACTTC
TRBJ1-4 once TRBD1 TRBV14 CASSRDRVEKLFF TGTGCCAGCAGCCGGGACAGGGTTGAAAAGCTGTTTTTT
TRBJ2-7 NA TRBD2 TRBV20-1 CSARVLREGFSYEQYF TGCAGTGCTAGGGTTCTGCGGGAGGGTTTTTCCTACGAGCAGTACTTC
TRBJ2-7 few NA TRBV7-2 CASPGHYSYEQYF TGTGCCAGTCCTGGGCACTACTCCTACGAGCAGTACTTC
TRBJ2-7 few TRBD2 TRBV4-1 CASSQVTAGKGIYEQYF TGCGCCAGCAGCCAAGTAACAGCGGGAAAGGGGATATACGAGCAGTACTTC
TRBJ1-2 NA NA TRBV4-1 CASSPPAGSFYGYTF TGCGCCAGCAGCCCACCCGCGGGGAGCTTTTATGGCTACACCTTC
TRBJ2-5 few TRBD2 TRBV2 CASTPSGTQETQYF TGTGCCAGCACGCCTAGCGGGACCCAAGAGACCCAGTACTTC
TRBJ2-7 NA NA TRBV28 CASSLFPTASRGEQYF TGTGCCAGCAGTTTATTCCCCACAGCTTCGCGGGGCGAGCAGTACTTC
TRBJ1-1 NA NA TRBV5-1 CASSFGAIPKMNTEAFF TGCGCCAGCAGCTTCGGGGCGATACCCAAGATGAACACTGAAGCTTTCTTT
TRBJ1-1 NA NA TRBV20-1 CSARPGPMNTEAFF TGCAGTGCTCGGCCGGGACCCATGAACACTGAAGCTTTCTTT
TRBJ2-7 NA TRBD1 TRBV7-6 CASSLAGWRDRGRREQYF TGTGCCAGCAGCTTAGCGGGGTGGAGGGACAGGGGGCGACGGGAGCAGTACTTC
TRBJ2-1 NA TRBD2 TRBV20-1 CSAWTSGEYNEQFF TGCAGTGCGTGGACTAGCGGGGAGTACAATGAGCAGTTCTTC
TRBJ2-2 few TRBD2 TRBV6-5 CASSPWTSRGGELFF TGTGCCAGCAGTCCATGGACTAGTCGGGGCGGGGAGCTGTTTTTT
TRBJ1-4 NA NA TRBV3-1 CASSQGFGATNEKLFF TGTGCCAGCAGCCAAGGGTTTGGAGCAACTAATGAAAAACTGTTTTTT
TRBJ2-5 NA NA TRBV3-1 CASSQDLRGGEQYF TGTGCCAGCAGCCAAGATCTTAGGGGAGGAGAGCAGTACTTC
TRBJ1-1 NA TRBD1 TRBV7-9 CASSSGGSLGSTEAFF TGTGCCAGCAGCTCAGGGGGATCTCTGGGGAGCACTGAAGCTTTCTTT
TRBJ2-6 few NA TRBV5-1 CASSLQSQDAWGANVLTF TGCGCCAGCAGCTTGCAATCTCAGGACGCCTGGGGGGCCAACGTCCTGACTTTC
TRBJ1-5 NA TRBD1 TRBV6-6 CASRATGTSNQPQHF TGTGCCAGCAGGGCGACAGGGACTAGCAATCAGCCCCAGCATTTT
TRBJ2-7 NA NA TRBV15 CATSRDSVGMDEQYF TGTGCCACCAGCAGAGATTCTGTCGGGATGGACGAGCAGTACTTC
TRBJ2-1 few TRBD2 TRBV20-1 CSALARTSLEQFF TGCAGTGCTCTAGCCCGGACTAGCCTTGAGCAGTTCTTC
TRBJ2-3 NA TRBD2 TRBV12-3/TRBV12-4 CANSPFRLAGGEHRYAYF TGTGCCAACAGTCCCTTCCGCCTAGCGGGAGGGGAGCACAGATACGCGTATTTT
TRBJ1-1 NA TRBD1 TRBV7-2 CASSLGGTGGTEAFF TGTGCCAGCAGCTTAGGGGGGACAGGGGGGACTGAAGCTTTCTTT
TRBJ2-7 few NA TRBV4-1 CASSQGWEQYF TGCGCCAGCAGCCAGGGGTGGGAGCAGTACTTC
TRBJ2-1 NA NA TRBV15 CATSRGGGGYNEQFF TGTGCCACCAGCAGGGGCGGAGGAGGGTACAATGAGCAGTTCTTC
TRBJ1-5 NA NA TRBV4-2 CASSQEVSNQPQHF TGTGCCAGCAGCCAAGAGGTGAGCAATCAGCCCCAGCATTTT
TRBJ2-1 NA NA TRBV28 CASSPIGVGSYNEQFF TGTGCCAGCAGCCCAATCGGGGTGGGATCCTACAATGAGCAGTTCTTC
TRBJ2-7 NA NA TRBV9 CASSVVVRTLYEQYF TGTGCCAGCAGCGTAGTTGTAAGGACTTTGTACGAGCAGTACTTC
TRBJ2-1 NA NA TRBV15 CATSREPGFGGEQFF TGTGCCACCAGCAGAGAACCAGGGTTTGGTGGTGAGCAGTTCTTC
TRBJ1-4 NA TRBD1 TRBV15 CATSRGDSEKLFF TGTGCCACCAGCAGAGGGGACAGCGAAAAACTGTTTTTT
TRBJ1-2 NA NA TRBV6-1 CASKKVGGNGCTF TGTGCCAGCAAAAAGGTGGGCGGGAATGGCTGCACCTTC
TRBJ2-3 NA NA TRBV21-1 CASSNYRDRQHRYAYF TGTGCCAGCAGCAACTACCGGGACAGGCAGCACAGATACGCGTATTTT
TRBJ2-1 NA TRBD2 TRBV4-2 CASRGASTSGTKNEQFF TGTGCCAGCAGGGGAGCCTCGACTAGCGGGACGAAGAATGAGCAGTTCTTC
TRBJ2-5 few TRBD2 TRBV7-7 CASSYGLALETQYF TGTGCTAGCAGCTACGGACTAGCTCTAGAGACCCAGTACTTC
TRBJ2-3 few NA TRBV7-3 CASSPPDVTDTQYF TGTGCCAGCAGCCCCCCTGACGTCACAGATACGCAGTATTTT
TRBJ2-2 NA NA TRBV5-4 CASSLDPGSDTGELFF TGTGCCAGCAGCTTGGACCCAGGGTCGGACACCGGGGAGCTGTTTTTT
TRBJ1-5 NA TRBD1 TRBV2 CASSIIQGRQPQHF TGTGCCAGCAGTATTATACAGGGGCGGCAGCCCCAGCATTTT
TRBJ2-5 NA NA TRBV20-1 CSARDMARSEETQYF TGCAGTGCTAGAGATATGGCACGGTCGGAAGAGACCCAGTACTTC
TRBJ2-5 NA TRBD1 TRBV11-2 CASSLGQGWAQYF TGTGCCAGCAGCTTAGGACAGGGGTGGGCACAGTACTTC
TRBJ1-6 few NA TRBV2 CASSGAATLYSPLHF TGTGCCAGCAGTGGAGCGGCAACTCTGTATTCACCCCTCCACTTT
TRBJ2-6 NA NA TRBV5-1 CASSLGGQVVGSGANVLTF TGCGCCAGCAGCTTGGGGGGGCAGGTCGTTGGTTCTGGGGCCAACGTCCTGACTTTC
TRBJ2-6 NA NA TRBV6-1 CASRVRSGDSGANVLTF TGTGCCAGCAGAGTCCGGTCCGGGGACTCTGGGGCCAACGTCCTGACTTTC
TRBJ2-3 NA TRBD1 TRBV5-1 CASSPTTGAGPQYF TGCGCCAGCAGCCCAACGACAGGGGCAGGTCCTCAGTATTTT
TRBJ2-6 NA TRBD1 TRBV2 CASSRDRQRGANVLTF TGTGCCAGCAGTAGGGACAGACAGAGGGGGGCCAACGTCCTGACTTTC
TRBJ1-1 few NA TRBV27 CASSRAPGAVNTEAFF TGTGCCAGCAGCCGGGCCCCGGGAGCTGTGAACACTGAAGCTTTCTTT
TRBJ1-5 NA TRBD1 TRBV12-3/TRBV12-4 CASSRQGQGRQPQHF TGTGCCAGCAGTCGCCAAGGACAGGGCAGGCAGCCCCAGCATTTT
TRBJ2-1 NA NA TRBV6-5 CASSQDYPGNNEQFF TGTGCCAGCAGCCAGGACTATCCGGGTAACAATGAGCAGTTCTTC